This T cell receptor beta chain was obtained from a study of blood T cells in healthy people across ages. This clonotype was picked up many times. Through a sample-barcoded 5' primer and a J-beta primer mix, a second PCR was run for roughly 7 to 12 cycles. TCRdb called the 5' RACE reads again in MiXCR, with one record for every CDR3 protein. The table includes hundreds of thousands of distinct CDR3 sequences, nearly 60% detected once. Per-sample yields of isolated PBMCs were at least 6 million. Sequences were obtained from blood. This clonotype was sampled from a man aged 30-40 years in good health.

The CDR3 protein is CSVGGRENEQFF. The CDR3 coding sequence is TGCAGCGTTGGTGGCAGGGAGAATGAGCAGTTCTTC. The chain combines TRBV29-1 with TRBJ2-1; D possibly matches TRBD1 or TRBD2 (5 bases each). V lost 4 bases to trimming and J lost 7 bases, with 11 bases between them. This CDR3 region has 12 residues. CDR1 and CDR2 from the germline V gene are SQVTM and ANQGSEA.